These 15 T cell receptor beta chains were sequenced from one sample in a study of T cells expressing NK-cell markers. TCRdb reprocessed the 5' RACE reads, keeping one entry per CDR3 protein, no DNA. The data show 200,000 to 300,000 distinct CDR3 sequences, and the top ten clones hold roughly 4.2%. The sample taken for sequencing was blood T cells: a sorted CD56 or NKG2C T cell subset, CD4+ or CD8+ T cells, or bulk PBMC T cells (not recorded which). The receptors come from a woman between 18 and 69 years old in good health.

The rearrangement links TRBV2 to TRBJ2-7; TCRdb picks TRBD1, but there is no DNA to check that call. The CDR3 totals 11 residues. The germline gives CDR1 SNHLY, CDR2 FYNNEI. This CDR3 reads CASGQGIEQYF. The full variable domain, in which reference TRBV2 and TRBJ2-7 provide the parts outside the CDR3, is EPEVTQTPSHQVTQMGQEVILRCVPISNHLYFYWYRQILGQKVEFLVSFYNNEISEKSEIFDDQFSVERPDGSNFTLKIRSTKLEDSAMYFCASGQGIEQYFGPGTRLTVT.

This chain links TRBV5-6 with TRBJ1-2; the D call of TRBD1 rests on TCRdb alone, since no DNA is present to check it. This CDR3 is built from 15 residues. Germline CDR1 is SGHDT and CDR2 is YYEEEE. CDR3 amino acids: CATYPRAGGYDGYTF.

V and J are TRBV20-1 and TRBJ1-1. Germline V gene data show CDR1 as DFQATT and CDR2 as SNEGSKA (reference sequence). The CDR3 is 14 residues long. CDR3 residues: CSARVRRTNTEAFF.

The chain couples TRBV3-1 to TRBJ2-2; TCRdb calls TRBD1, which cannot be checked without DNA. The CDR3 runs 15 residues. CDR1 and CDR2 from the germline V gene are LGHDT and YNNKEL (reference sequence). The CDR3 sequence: CASSQRQGETGELFF.

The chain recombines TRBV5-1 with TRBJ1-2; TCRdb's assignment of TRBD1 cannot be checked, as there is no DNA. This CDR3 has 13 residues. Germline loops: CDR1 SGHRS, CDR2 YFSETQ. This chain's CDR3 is CASSSQQGWGYTF.

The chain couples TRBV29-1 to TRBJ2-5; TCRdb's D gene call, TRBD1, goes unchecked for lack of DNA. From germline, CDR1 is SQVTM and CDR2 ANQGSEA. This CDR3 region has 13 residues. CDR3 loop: CSAGDRLEETQYF. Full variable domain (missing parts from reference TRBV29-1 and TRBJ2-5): SAVISQKPSRDICQRGTSLTIQCQVDSQVTMMFWYRQQPGQSLTLIATANQGSEATYESGFVIDKFPISRPNLTFSTLTVSNMSPEDSSIYLCSAGDRLEETQYFGPGTRLLVL.

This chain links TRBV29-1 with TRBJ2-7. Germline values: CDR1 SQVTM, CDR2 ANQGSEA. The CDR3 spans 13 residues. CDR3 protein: CSVEDPTGYEQYF.

CDR3 sequence reads: CASSSHGGNRAFF. The chain recombines TRBV7-9 with TRBJ1-1; the D call from TCRdb, TRBD1, cannot be confirmed without DNA. This CDR3 region has 13 residues. Per the germline V gene, CDR1 is SEHNR and CDR2 is FQNEAQ (reference sequence).

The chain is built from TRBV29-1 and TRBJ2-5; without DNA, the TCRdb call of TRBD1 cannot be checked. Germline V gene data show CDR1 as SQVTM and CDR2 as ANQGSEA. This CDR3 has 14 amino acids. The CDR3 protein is CSGRARGVGETQYF.

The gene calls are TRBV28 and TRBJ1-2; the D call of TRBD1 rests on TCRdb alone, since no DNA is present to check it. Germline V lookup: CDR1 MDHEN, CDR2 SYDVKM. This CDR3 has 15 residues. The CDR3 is CASRRGTGENYGYTF.

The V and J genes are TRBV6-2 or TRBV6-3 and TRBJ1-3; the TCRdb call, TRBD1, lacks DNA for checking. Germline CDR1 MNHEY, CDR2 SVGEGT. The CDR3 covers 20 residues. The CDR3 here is CASSSHGQVSFLSSGNTIYF.

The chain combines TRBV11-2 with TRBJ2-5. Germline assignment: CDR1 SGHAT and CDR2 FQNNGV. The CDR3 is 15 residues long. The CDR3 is CASTIQRGNQETQYF.

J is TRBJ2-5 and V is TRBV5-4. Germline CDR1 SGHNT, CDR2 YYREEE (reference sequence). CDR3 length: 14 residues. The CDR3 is CASSQSGRQETQYF.

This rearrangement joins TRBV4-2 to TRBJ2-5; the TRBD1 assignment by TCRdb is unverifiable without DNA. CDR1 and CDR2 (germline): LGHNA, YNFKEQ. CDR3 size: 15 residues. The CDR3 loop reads CASSHPGGDQETQYF.

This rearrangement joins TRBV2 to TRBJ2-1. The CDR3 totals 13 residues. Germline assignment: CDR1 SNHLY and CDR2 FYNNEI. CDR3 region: CASSDGSYNEQFF.